This TCR beta chain is drawn from a study of molecular identifiers for immune sequencing clone quantification. Using its own MiXCR run on the PCR reads, TCRdb lists one record per CDR3 protein. Of more than 250,000 distinct CDR3 sequences detected, about 20% appear once; the ten largest clones hold 0.7% to 0.9%. This CDR3 region has 13 residues. V was trimmed by 5 bases and J by 5 bases, leaving 10 bases between them. Germline V lookup: CDR1 SGHAT, CDR2 FQNNGV. This clonotype was observed at least ten times. The sequence was obtained from a human donor in good health. Some libraries in this study had Jurkat cell RNA spiked in. This chain connects TRBV11-2 to TRBJ2-1; TRBD2 is a possible D gene (5 bases). The sample taken for sequencing was naive CD8+ T cells from blood, with Jurkat cell RNA spiked in. Subset reported: FACS-sorted CD8+CD4-CCR7+CD45RA+ naive T cells. The CDR3: CASSGTRDNEQFF. The CDR3 nucleotides are TGTGCCAGCAGCGGAACTAGGGACAATGAGCAGTTCTTC.